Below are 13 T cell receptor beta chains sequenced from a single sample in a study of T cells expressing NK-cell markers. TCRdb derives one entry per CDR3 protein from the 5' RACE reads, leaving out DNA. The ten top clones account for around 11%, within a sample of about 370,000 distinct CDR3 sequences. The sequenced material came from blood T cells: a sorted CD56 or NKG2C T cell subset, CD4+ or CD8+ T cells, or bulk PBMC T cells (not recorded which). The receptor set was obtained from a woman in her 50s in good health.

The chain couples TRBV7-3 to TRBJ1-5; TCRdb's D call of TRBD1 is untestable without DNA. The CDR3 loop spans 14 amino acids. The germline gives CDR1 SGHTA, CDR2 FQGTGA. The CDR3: CASSPQGASQPQHF.

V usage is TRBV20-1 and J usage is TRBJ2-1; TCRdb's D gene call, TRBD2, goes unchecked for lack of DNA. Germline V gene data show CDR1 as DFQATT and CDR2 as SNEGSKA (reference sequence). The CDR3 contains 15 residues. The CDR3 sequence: CSASAAGGAHNEQFF.

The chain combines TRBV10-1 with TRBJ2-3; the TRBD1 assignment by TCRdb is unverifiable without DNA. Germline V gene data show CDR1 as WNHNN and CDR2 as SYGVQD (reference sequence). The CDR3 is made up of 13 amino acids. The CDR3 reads CASSEGHTDTQYF.

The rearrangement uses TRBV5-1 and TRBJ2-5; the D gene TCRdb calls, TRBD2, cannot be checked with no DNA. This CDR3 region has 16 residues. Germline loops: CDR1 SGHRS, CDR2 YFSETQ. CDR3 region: CASLSRPDSYRETQYF.

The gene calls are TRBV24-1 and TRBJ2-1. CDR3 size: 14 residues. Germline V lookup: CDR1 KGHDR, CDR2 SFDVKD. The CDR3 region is CATSVSYGGNEQFF.

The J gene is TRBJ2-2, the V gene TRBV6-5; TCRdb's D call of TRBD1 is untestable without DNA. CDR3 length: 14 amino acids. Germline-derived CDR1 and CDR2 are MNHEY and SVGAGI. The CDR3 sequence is CATRQGLNTGELFF.

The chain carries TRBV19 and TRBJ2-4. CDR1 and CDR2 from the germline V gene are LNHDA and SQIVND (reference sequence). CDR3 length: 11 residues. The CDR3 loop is CATHSGDIQYF.

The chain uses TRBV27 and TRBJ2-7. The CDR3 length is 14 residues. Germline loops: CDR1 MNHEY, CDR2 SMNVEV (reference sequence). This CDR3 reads CASSLSPRSYEQYF.

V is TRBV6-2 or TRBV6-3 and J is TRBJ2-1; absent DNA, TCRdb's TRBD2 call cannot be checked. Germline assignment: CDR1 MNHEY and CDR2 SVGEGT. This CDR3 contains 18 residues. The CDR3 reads CASSSHAGLAGGINEQFF.

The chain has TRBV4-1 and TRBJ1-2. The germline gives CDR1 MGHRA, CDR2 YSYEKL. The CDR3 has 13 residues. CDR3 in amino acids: CASSPETHSGYTF.

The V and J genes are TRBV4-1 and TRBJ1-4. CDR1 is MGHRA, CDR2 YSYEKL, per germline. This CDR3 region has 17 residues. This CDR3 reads CASSQVGQKRANEKLFF.

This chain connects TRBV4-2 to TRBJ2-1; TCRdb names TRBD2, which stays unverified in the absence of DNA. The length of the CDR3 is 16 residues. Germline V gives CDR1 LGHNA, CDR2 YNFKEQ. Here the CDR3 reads CASSQAGTTVYNEQFF.

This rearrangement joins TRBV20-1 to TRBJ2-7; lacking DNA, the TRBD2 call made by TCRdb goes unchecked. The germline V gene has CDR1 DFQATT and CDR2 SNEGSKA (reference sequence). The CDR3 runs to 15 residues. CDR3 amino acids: CSASGWAGVTGEQYF.